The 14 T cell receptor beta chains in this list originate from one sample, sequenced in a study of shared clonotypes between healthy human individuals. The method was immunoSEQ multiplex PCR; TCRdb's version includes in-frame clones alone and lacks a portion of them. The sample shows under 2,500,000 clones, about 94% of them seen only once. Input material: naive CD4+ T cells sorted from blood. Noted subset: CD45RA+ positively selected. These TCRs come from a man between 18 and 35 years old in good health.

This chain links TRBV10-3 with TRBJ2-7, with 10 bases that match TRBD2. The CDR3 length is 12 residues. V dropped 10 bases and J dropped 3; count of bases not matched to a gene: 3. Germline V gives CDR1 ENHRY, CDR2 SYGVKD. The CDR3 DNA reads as TGTGCCAGCGGACTAGCGGACTACGAGCAGTACTTC. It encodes CASGLADYEQYF.

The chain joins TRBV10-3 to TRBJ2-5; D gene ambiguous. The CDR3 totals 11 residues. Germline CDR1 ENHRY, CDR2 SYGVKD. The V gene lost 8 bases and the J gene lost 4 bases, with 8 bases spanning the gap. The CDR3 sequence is CAIGPGETQYF. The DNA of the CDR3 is TGTGCCATCGGGCCGGGAGAGACCCAGTACTTC.

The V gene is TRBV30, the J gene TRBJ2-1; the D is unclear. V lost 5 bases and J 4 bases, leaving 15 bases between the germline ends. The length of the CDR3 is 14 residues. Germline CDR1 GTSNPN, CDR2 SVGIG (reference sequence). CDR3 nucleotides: TGTGCCTGGGGGTCTACTGGCACATACAATGAGCAGTTCTTC. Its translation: CAWGSTGTYNEQFF.

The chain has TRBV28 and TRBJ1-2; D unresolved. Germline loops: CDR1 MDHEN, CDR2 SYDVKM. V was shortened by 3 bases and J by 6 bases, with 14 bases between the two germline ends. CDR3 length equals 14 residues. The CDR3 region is CASSLNEPRHGYTF. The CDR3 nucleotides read TGTGCCAGCAGTTTGAACGAGCCCCGTCATGGCTACACCTTC.

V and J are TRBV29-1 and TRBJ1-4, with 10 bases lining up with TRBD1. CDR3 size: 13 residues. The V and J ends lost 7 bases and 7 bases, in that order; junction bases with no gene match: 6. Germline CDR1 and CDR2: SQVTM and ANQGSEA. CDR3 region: CSARTGGTEKLFF. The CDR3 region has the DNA TGCAGCGCTCGGACAGGGGGGACTGAAAAACTGTTTTTT. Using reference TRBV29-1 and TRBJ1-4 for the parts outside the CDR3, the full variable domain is SAVISQKPSRDICQRGTSLTIQCQVDSQVTMMFWYRQQPGQSLTLIATANQGSEATYESGFVIDKFPISRPNLTFSTLTVSNMSPEDSSIYLCSARTGGTEKLFFGSGTQLSVL.

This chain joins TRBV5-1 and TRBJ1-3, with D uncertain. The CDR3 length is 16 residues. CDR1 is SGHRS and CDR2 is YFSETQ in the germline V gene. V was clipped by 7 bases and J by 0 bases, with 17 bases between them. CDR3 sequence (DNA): TGCGCCAGCCCCCACCCGACGCATCACTCTGGAAACACCATATATTTT. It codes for CASPHPTHHSGNTIYF.

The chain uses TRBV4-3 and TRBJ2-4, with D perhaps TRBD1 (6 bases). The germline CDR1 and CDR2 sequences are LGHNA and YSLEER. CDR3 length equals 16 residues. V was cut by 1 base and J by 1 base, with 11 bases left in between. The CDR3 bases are TGCGCCAGCAGCCAAGGGGGCCAGGGGGCCAAAAACATTCAGTACTTC. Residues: CASSQGGQGAKNIQYF.

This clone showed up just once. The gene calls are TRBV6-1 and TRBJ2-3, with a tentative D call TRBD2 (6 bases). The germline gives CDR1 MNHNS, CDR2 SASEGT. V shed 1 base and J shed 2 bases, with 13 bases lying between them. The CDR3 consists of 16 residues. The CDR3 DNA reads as TGTGCCAGCAGTGAAGGATTAGCGGATCCCACAGATACGCAGTATTTT. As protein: CASSEGLADPTDTQYF.

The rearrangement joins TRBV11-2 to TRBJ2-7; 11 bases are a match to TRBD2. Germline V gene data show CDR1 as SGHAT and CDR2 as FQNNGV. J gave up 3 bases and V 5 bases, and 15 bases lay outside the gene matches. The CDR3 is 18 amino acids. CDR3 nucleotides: TGTGCCAGCAGCCGCGAACGGGGCGGGACTAGCGGCCTCTACGAGCAGTACTTC. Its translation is CASSRERGGTSGLYEQYF.

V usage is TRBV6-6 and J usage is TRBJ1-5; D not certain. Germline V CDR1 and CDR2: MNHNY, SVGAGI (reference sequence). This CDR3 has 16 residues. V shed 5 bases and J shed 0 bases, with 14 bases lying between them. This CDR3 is CASSGEAGYSNQPQHF. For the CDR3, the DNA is TGTGCCAGCAGTGGCGAGGCTGGGTATAGCAATCAGCCCCAGCATTTT.

The CDR3 loop is CRGGGATEAFF. The CDR3, as DNA: TGCAGGGGAGGGGGGGCCACTGAAGCTTTCTTT. The chain links TRBV20-1 to TRBJ1-1; weak D call: TRBD1 (6 bases). This CDR3 comprises 11 residues. Per germline, CDR1 DFQATT and CDR2 SNEGSKA (reference sequence).

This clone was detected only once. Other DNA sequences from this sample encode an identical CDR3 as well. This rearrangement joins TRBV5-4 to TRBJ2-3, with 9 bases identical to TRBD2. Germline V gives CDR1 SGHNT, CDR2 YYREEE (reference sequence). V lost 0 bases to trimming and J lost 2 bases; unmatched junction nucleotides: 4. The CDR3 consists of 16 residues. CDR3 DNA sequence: TGTGCCAGCAGCTTGGTGGCGGGGGGGATCACAGATACGCAGTATTTT. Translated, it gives CASSLVAGGITDTQYF.

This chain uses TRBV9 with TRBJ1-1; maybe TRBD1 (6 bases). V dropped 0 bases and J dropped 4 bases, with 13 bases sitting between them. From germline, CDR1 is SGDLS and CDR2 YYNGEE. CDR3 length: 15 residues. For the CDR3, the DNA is TGTGCCAGCAGCGTAGATAGGACAGCCTTCACTGAAGCTTTCTTT. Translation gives CASSVDRTAFTEAFF.

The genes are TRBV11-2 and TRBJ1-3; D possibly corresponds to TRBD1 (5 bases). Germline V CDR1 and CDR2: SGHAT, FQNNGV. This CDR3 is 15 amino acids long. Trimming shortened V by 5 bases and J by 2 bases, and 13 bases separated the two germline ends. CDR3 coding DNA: TGTGCCAGCAGCGACCTAGGGACGACTGGAAACACCATATATTTT. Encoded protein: CASSDLGTTGNTIYF.